A single sample gave rise to the 27 T cell receptor beta chains below, sequenced in a study of cytomegalovirus exposure and HLA in healthy donors. The primer mix had 60 Vbeta and 13 Jbeta primers. Data came from immunoSEQ multiplex PCR; TCRdb stores just in-frame clones and leaves some out. The profile shows some 150,000 clones, about 85% of them singletons. The source material was PBMCs. These receptors all come from a human donor in good health.

The chain couples TRBV5-8 to TRBJ1-4; 9 positions match TRBD1. This CDR3 spans 15 amino acids. V shed 0 bases and J 7 bases; nucleotides not matched to a gene: 4. CDR1 is SGHTS and CDR2 is YDEGEE in the germline V gene. The CDR3 reads CASSLEGTGREKLFF. DNA for the CDR3: TGTGCCAGCAGCTTGGAGGGGACAGGGCGTGAAAAACTGTTTTTT.

This chain uses TRBV19 with TRBJ2-7; 9 nucleotides line up with TRBD1. The CDR3 consists of 15 residues. Germline CDR1 reads LNHDA; CDR2 reads SQIVND (reference sequence). V gave up 5 bases and J gave up 0 bases; unmatched junction bases: 5. In DNA form, the CDR3 reads TGTGCCAGTAGTCTAAAGACAGGGGGCTCCTACGAGCAGTACTTC. Amino acids: CASSLKTGGSYEQYF.

In DNA, the CDR3 is TGTGCCAGCAGCTGGCGGCTGAACACCGGGGAGCTGTTTTTT. As protein: CASSWRLNTGELFF. The rearrangement links TRBV2 to TRBJ2-2, with D unclear. The germline CDR1 and CDR2 sequences are SNHLY and FYNNEI. The CDR3 covers 14 residues. Trimming left V 6 bases short and J 1 base short, with 9 bases between.

The chain uses TRBV19 and TRBJ2-5, with TRBD2 as a possible D gene (6 bases). CDR1 LNHDA and CDR2 SQIVND come from the germline V gene (reference sequence). The CDR3 runs to 15 residues. Trimming cost V 2 bases and J 4 bases, with 14 bases left between them. CDR3 bases: TGTGCCAGTAGTATACGGCGGGGTCTTAGAGAGACCCAGTACTTC. It yields the protein CASSIRRGLRETQYF.

The gene calls are TRBV28 and TRBJ2-1, with TRBD2 identical over 14 bases. CDR1 and CDR2 from the germline V gene are MDHEN and SYDVKM. This CDR3 has 18 residues. J lost 4 bases, V lost 3 bases, and 8 bases had no gene match. The CDR3 region is CASSFGTSGSQRYNEQFF. The CDR3 nucleotides read TGTGCCAGCAGTTTTGGGACTAGCGGGAGCCAGCGTTACAATGAGCAGTTCTTC.

V and J are TRBV11-2 and TRBJ2-7, with a tentative D call TRBD1 (6 bases). Germline loops: CDR1 SGHAT, CDR2 FQNNGV. The CDR3 length is 15 residues. V was shortened by 5 bases and J by 5 bases, with 19 bases between the two germline ends. The CDR3, as DNA: TGTGCCAGCAGCCCCGGCTACAGGGAAGTGGACGAGCAGTACTTC. This translates into CASSPGYREVDEQYF.

The CDR3 DNA sequence: TGTGCTAGTGGCCCAGACGGACTCTACGAGCAGTACTTC. This sequence encodes CASGPDGLYEQYF. The chain combines TRBV12-5 with TRBJ2-7; D is perhaps TRBD2 (5 bases). There are 13 residues in the CDR3. Germline CDR1 reads LGHNT; CDR2 reads FRNRAP. Trimming shortened V by 6 bases and J by 3 bases, and 12 bases separated the two germline ends. The variable domain in full, with the rest retrieved from reference TRBV12-5 and TRBJ2-7, is DARVTQTPRHKVTEMGQEVTMRCQPILGHNTVFWYRQTMMQGLELLAYFRNRAPLDDSGMPKDRFSAEMPDATLATLKIQPSEPRDSAVYFCASGPDGLYEQYFGPGTRLTVT.

This chain connects TRBV19 to TRBJ2-3; 7 positions agree with TRBD2. V shed 7 bases, J shed 2 bases, and the junction held 6 bases outside the gene matches. CDR3 length: 14 amino acids. Germline-derived CDR1 and CDR2 are LNHDA and SQIVND (reference sequence). The CDR3 sequence is CASTSREATDTQYF. For the CDR3, the DNA is TGTGCCAGTACCTCCCGGGAGGCCACAGATACGCAGTATTTT.

The chain links TRBV11-2 to TRBJ2-5; TRBD1 matches 7 bases. Germline CDR1 and CDR2: SGHAT and FQNNGV. J was trimmed by 5 bases and V by 5 bases; bases with no gene match: 8. The CDR3 is 14 amino acids. The CDR3 region is CASSPTGLKETQYF. CDR3 nucleotide sequence: TGTGCCAGCAGCCCGACAGGGTTGAAGGAGACCCAGTACTTC.

The V gene is TRBV5-1, the J gene TRBJ2-3, with D possibly TRBD1 on 6 matching bases. Germline V gene sequence: CDR1 SGHRS, CDR2 YFSETQ. Trimming removed 0 bases from V and 6 bases from J, with 11 bases in between. The CDR3 has 14 residues. CDR3 residues: CASSLDRATDTQYF. The CDR3 DNA reads as TGCGCCAGCAGCTTGGACAGGGCCACTGATACGCAGTATTTT.

The chain's CDR3 is CASSLDSPGQGAPDTQYF. The DNA of the CDR3 is TGCGCCAGCAGCTTGGACTCACCGGGACAGGGGGCTCCAGATACGCAGTATTTT. The chain uses TRBV5-1 and TRBJ2-3; 12 nucleotides agree with TRBD1. The length of the CDR3 is 18 residues. With V trimmed by 0 bases and J by 4 bases, 9 bases remained unmatched. The germline V gene encodes CDR1 SGHRS and CDR2 YFSETQ.

The J gene is TRBJ2-7, the V gene TRBV7-9, with TRBD2 matching 8 bases. Germline CDR1 SEHNR, CDR2 FQNEAQ (reference sequence). This CDR3 comprises 14 residues. Unmatched junction bases numbered 9, after V lost 5 bases and J lost 6 bases. The CDR3 DNA follows: TGTGCCAGCAGCACATCGGGGGGGCGTGGCGAGCAGTACTTC. This sequence encodes CASSTSGGRGEQYF.

This clone was seen a handful of times. The V call is TRBV5-1, the J call TRBJ1-5; D not resolved. This CDR3 contains 15 residues. Germline V lookup: CDR1 SGHRS, CDR2 YFSETQ. Trimming took off 0 bases at V and 4 bases at J, with 11 bases between the two ends. CDR3 residues: CASSLDVGGNQPQHF. CDR3 nucleotides: TGCGCCAGCAGCTTGGACGTGGGCGGGAATCAGCCCCAGCATTTT. The whole variable domain, filled in from reference TRBV5-1 and TRBJ1-5, reads KAGVTQTPRYLIKTRGQQVTLSCSPISGHRSVSWYQQTPGQGLQFLFEYFSETQRNKGNFPGRFSGRQFSNSRSEMNVSTLELGDSALYLCASSLDVGGNQPQHFGDGTRLSIL.

The V gene is TRBV6-6, the J gene TRBJ2-5; D ambiguous. Trimming took off 0 bases at V and 5 bases at J, with 16 bases between the two ends. CDR3 length: 16 amino acids. Germline CDR1 MNHNY, CDR2 SVGAGI (reference sequence). Here the CDR3 reads CASSYSRVDSAETQYF. The CDR3, as DNA: TGTGCCAGCAGTTACTCGAGAGTCGATAGTGCGGAGACCCAGTACTTC.

This clone was observed a handful of times. CDR3 sequence reads: CASFPPGHSIFGTDTQYF. CDR3 in DNA: TGTGCCAGCTTCCCCCCTGGGCACAGTATCTTCGGAACAGATACGCAGTATTTT. J is TRBJ2-3 and V is TRBV28; D gene ambiguous. This CDR3 comprises 18 residues. Trimming left V 8 bases short and J 3 bases short, with 27 bases between. Germline V gene sequence: CDR1 MDHEN, CDR2 SYDVKM.

The chain uses TRBV19 and TRBJ2-7; TRBD2 matches 11 bases. V gave up 3 bases and J gave up 5 bases; unmatched junction bases: 6. CDR3 length: 15 residues. The germline V gene has CDR1 LNHDA and CDR2 SQIVND (reference sequence). The CDR3 bases are TGTGCCAGTAGTATCGTTAGCGGGGGGGCCGACGAGCAGTACTTC. Translating it yields CASSIVSGGADEQYF.

This chain connects TRBV27 to TRBJ2-2, with D uncertain. CDR3 size: 14 residues. Trimming took 5 bases from V and 4 from J, leaving 11 bases between them. The germline gives CDR1 MNHEY, CDR2 SMNVEV (reference sequence). The CDR3 DNA is TGTGCCAGCAGTCCTATACAGCCCACCGGGGAGCTGTTTTTT. It is translated as CASSPIQPTGELFF.

This chain uses TRBV6-1 with TRBJ2-5, with TRBD2 matching over 13 bases. The CDR3 loop spans 18 amino acids. The germline V gene has CDR1 MNHNS and CDR2 SASEGT. Unmatched junction bases numbered 13, after V lost 4 bases and J lost 5 bases. CDR3 residues: CASSGAGTSGIQGETQYF. CDR3 in DNA: TGTGCCAGCAGTGGGGCTGGGACTAGCGGGATTCAAGGCGAGACCCAGTACTTC.

This chain uses TRBV19 with TRBJ2-1; TRBD2 might be the D (6 bases). The CDR3 contains 14 residues. Germline V CDR1 and CDR2: LNHDA, SQIVND (reference sequence). V was pared by 9 bases and J by 4 bases, with 16 bases between. CDR3 sequence reads: CASSGLPQYNEQFF. CDR3 in DNA: TGTGCCAGCTCGGGACTCCCCCAATACAATGAGCAGTTCTTC.

The chain joins TRBV5-1 to TRBJ1-1; D is unresolved. Germline loops: CDR1 SGHRS, CDR2 YFSETQ. This CDR3 has 16 amino acids. Trimming removed 0 bases from V and 0 bases from J, with 12 bases in between. CDR3 region: CASSLVPVRMNTEAFF. The CDR3 DNA follows: TGCGCCAGCAGCTTGGTACCGGTGAGGATGAACACTGAAGCTTTCTTT.

This chain joins TRBV27 and TRBJ1-5; D not resolved. Per the germline V gene, CDR1 is MNHEY and CDR2 is SMNVEV (reference sequence). V was cut by 3 bases and J by 2 bases, with 11 bases left in between. The CDR3 extends over 15 amino acids. CDR3 amino acids: CASSLGGSGNQPQHF. The CDR3 DNA is TGTGCCAGCAGTTTGGGAGGGTCTGGCAATCAGCCCCAGCATTTT.

The chain is built from TRBV23-1 and TRBJ1-2; 10 nucleotides match TRBD1. TRBV23-1 is placed among ORFs of uncertain function. The CDR3 length is 14 residues. V lost 9 bases, J lost 6 bases, and 10 bases stayed unmatched. CDR3 region: CASPGTGVFHGYTF. CDR3 nucleotides: TGCGCCAGTCCCGGGACAGGGGTTTTTCATGGCTACACCTTC.

This clone was counted a single time. V and J are TRBV5-4 and TRBJ2-7; 7 bases match TRBD1. Germline assignment: CDR1 SGHNT and CDR2 YYREEE (reference sequence). This CDR3 is built from 14 residues. After removal of 6 bases from V and 2 bases from J, the junction contained 8 bases not matched to a gene. In nucleotides, the CDR3 is TGTGCCAGCACTCAACAGGGGCTACCCTACGAGCAGTACTTC. It is translated as CASTQQGLPYEQYF.

The chain couples TRBV11-2 to TRBJ2-7, with 9 bases identical to TRBD2. The CDR3 is made up of 17 amino acids. Germline V gene data show CDR1 as SGHAT and CDR2 as FQNNGV. The junction had 7 bases not matched to a gene; V was cut back by 0 bases and J by 1 base. CDR3 DNA sequence: TGTGCCAGCAGCTTAGATCATGGGCTAGCGGGATCCTACGAGCAGTACTTC. Protein sequence: CASSLDHGLAGSYEQYF.

This rearrangement joins TRBV28 to TRBJ2-7; 7 bases agree with TRBD1. J gave up 3 bases and V 1 base, and 3 bases lay outside the gene matches. CDR1 and CDR2 (germline): MDHEN, SYDVKM. This CDR3 region has 14 residues. CDR3 bases: TGTGCCAGCAGTTTATCGGCAGGGGGCTACGAGCAGTACTTC. This codes for CASSLSAGGYEQYF.

The chain has TRBV5-6 and TRBJ2-5; TRBD2 might be the D (6 bases). Germline V lookup: CDR1 SGHDT, CDR2 YYEEEE. V was cut by 4 bases and J by 0 bases, with 10 bases left in between. The length of the CDR3 is 14 residues. CDR3 loop: CASSPGGYQETQYF. In DNA form, the CDR3 reads TGTGCCAGCAGCCCTGGGGGGTACCAAGAGACCCAGTACTTC.

The V and J genes are TRBV10-2 and TRBJ1-3; D is possibly TRBD1 (6 bases). Germline CDR1 is WSHSY and CDR2 is SAAADI. This CDR3 spans 17 amino acids. V lost 3 bases and J 0 bases, leaving 15 bases between the germline ends. CDR3 DNA: TGCGCCAGCAGTGATGTTGGGGGACAAAGCTCTGGAAACACCATATATTTT. This translates into CASSDVGGQSSGNTIYF.